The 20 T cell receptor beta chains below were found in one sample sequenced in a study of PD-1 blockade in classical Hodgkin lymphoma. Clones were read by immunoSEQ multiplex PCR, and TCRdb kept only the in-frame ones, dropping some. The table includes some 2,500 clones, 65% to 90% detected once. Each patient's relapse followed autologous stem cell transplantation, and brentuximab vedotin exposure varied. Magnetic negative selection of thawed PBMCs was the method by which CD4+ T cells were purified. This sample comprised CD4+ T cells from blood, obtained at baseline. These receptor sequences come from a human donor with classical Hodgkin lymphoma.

CDR3 protein: CASSPRAAQDAMAEAFF. Here the CDR3 DNA reads TGTGCCAGCAGCCCCCGAGCCGCACAGGACGCCATGGCTGAAGCTTTCTTT. V usage is TRBV7-9 and J usage is TRBJ1-1; D might be TRBD1 (5 bases). The V end lost 5 bases, the J end lost 6 bases, and 25 bases lay between the germline ends. Germline assignment: CDR1 SEHNR and CDR2 FQNEAQ (reference sequence). This CDR3 has 17 amino acids. Full variable domain (outside the CDR3, taken from reference TRBV7-9 and TRBJ1-1): DTGVSQNPRHKITKRGQNVTFRCDPISEHNRLYWYRQTLGQGPEFLTYFQNEAQLEKSRLLSDRFSAERPKGSFSTLEIQRTEQGDSAMYLCASSPRAAQDAMAEAFFGQGTRLTVV.

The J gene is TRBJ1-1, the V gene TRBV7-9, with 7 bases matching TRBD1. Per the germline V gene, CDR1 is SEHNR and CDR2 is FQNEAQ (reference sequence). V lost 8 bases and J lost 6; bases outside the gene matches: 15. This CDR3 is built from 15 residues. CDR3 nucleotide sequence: TGTGCCAGCCTAACCGGCGACAGGGTGTCCCCTGAAGCTTTCTTT. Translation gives CASLTGDRVSPEAFF.

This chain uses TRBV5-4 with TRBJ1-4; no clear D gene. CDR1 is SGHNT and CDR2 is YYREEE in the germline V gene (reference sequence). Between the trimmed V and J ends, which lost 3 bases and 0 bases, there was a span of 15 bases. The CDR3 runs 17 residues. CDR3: CASSSAATSATNEKLFF. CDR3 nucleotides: TGTGCCAGCAGCTCTGCCGCGACATCAGCAACTAATGAAAAACTGTTTTTT.

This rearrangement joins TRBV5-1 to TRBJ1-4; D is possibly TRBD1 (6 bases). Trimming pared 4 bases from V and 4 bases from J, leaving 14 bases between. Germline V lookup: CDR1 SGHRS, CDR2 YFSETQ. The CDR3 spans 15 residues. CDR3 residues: CASSPAVDSNEKLFF. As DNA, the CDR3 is TGCGCCAGCAGCCCGGCGGTGGACAGTAATGAAAAACTGTTTTTT.

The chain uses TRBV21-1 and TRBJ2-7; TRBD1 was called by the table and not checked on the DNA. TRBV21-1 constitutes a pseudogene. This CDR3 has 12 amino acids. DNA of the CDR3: TGTGCCAGCAGCAGGGGACAGGGGACGCAGTACTTC. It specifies CASSRGQGTQYF.

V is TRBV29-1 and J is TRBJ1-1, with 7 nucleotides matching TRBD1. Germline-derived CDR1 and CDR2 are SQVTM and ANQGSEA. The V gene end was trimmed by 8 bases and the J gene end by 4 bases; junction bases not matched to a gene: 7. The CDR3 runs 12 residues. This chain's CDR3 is CSTRQGRTEAFF. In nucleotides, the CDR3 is TGCAGCACCAGACAGGGACGCACTGAAGCTTTCTTT.

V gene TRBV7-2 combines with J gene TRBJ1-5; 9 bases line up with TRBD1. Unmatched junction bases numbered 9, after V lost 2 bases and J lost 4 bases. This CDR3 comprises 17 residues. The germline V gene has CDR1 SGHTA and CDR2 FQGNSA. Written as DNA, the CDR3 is TGTGCCAGCAGCTTAAGGTCGGGACAGGGAACGAATCAGCCCCAGCATTTT. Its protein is CASSLRSGQGTNQPQHF.

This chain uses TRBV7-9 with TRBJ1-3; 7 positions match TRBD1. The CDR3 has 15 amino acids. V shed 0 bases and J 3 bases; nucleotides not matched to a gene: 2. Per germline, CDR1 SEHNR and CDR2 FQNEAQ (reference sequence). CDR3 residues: CASSLAGTDGNTIYF. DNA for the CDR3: TGTGCCAGCAGCTTAGCCGGGACAGATGGAAACACCATATATTTT.

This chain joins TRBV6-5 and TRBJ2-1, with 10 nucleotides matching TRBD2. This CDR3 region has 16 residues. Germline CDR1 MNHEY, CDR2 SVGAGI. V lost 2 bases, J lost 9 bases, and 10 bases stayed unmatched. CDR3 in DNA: TGTGCCAGCAGTTACGCTTCTAGCGGGAGAAATGTTGAGCAGTTCTTC. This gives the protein CASSYASSGRNVEQFF.

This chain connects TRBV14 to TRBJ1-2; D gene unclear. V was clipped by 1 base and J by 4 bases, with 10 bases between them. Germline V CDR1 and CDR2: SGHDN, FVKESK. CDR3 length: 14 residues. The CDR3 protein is CASSQGGGPYGYTF. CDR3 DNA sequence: TGTGCCAGCAGCCAAGGAGGAGGGCCCTATGGCTACACCTTC.

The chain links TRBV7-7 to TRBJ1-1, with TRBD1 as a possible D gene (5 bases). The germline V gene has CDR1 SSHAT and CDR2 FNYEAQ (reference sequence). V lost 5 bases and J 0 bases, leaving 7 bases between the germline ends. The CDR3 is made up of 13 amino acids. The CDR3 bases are TGTGCCAGCAGCGCGACAGTGAACACTGAAGCTTTCTTT. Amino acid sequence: CASSATVNTEAFF.

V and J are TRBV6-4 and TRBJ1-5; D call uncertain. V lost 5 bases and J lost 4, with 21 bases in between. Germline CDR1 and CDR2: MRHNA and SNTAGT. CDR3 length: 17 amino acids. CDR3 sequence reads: CASSQTPIHGLNQPQHF. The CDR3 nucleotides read TGTGCCAGCAGTCAGACTCCTATCCACGGGTTGAATCAGCCCCAGCATTTT.

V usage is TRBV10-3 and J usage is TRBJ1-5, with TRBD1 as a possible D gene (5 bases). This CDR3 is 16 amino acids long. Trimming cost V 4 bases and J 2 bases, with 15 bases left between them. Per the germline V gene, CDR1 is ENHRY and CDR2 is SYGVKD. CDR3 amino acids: CAISVGDSYGNQPQHF. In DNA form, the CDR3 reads TGTGCCATCAGTGTAGGCGACAGCTATGGCAATCAGCCCCAGCATTTT.

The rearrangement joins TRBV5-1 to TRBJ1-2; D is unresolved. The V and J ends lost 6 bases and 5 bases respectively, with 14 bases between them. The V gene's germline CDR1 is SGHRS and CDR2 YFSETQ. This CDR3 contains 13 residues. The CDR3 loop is CASKPEQRYGYTF. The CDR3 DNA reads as TGCGCCAGCAAGCCGGAACAGAGGTATGGCTACACCTTC.

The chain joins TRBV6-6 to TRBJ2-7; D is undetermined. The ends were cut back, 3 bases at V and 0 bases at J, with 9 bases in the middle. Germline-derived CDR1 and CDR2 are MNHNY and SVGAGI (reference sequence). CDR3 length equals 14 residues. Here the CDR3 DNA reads TGTGCCAGCAGTTATGGACCGAACTCCTACGAGCAGTACTTC. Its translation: CASSYGPNSYEQYF.

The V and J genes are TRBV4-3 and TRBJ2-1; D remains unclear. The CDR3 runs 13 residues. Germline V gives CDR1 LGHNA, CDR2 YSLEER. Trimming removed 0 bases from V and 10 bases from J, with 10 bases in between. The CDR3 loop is CASSQDMRSEQFF. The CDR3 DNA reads TGCGCCAGCAGCCAAGATATGAGGAGCGAGCAGTTCTTC.

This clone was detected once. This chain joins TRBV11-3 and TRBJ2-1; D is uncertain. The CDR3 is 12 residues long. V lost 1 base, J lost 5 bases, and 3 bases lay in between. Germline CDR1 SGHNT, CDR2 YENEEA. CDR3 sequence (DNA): TGTGCCAGCAGCTTAGTACACAATGAGCAGTTCTTC. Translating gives CASSLVHNEQFF.

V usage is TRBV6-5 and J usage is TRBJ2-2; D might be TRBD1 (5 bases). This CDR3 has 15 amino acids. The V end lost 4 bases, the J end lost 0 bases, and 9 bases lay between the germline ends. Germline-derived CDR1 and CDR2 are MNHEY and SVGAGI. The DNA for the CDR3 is TGTGCCAGCAGTTCCAGGGTCGCGAACACCGGGGAGCTGTTTTTT. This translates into CASSSRVANTGELFF.

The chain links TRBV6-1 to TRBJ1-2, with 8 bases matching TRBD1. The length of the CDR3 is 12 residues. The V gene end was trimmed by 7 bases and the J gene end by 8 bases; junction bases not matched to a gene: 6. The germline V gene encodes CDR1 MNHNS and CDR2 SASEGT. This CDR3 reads CASKAGGLGYTF. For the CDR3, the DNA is TGTGCCAGCAAGGCAGGGGGCTTGGGCTACACCTTC.

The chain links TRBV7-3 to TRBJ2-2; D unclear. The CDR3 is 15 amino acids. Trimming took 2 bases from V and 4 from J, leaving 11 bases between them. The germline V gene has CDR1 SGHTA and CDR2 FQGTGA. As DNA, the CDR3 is TGTGCCAGCAGCTTAGAACAGAGCTCCACCGGGGAGCTGTTTTTT. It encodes CASSLEQSSTGELFF. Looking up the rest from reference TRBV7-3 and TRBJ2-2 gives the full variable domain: GAGVSQTPSNKVTEKGKYVELRCDPISGHTALYWYRQSLGQGPEFLIYFQGTGAADDSGLPNDRFFAVRPEGSVSTLKIQRTERGDSAVYLCASSLEQSSTGELFFGEGSRLTVL.